These T cell receptor beta chains were read from a single sample in a study of blood T cell repertoires in COVID-19. Clones were sequenced by immunoSEQ multiplex PCR, and TCRdb holds only the in-frame ones, with some missing. The repertoire includes about 130,000 clones, 75% to 90% of them detected once, and around 2.3% sits in the top ten. Sequenced input: PBMCs or T cells enriched from blood (not recorded which). Receptor source: a woman in her forties or fifties who had recovered from COVID-19. Each CDR3 is given with its conserved first and last residue. D genes are given only for firm matches. A row's size may be missing; if present it is once, few, many or a size class.

-	TRBD2	TRBV7-8	TRBJ2-3	CASSLFVGRGGTDTQYF	TGTGCCAGCAGCTTATTCGTCGGGCGGGGGGGAACAGATACGCAGTATTTT
-	TRBD1	TRBV3-1/TRBV3-2	TRBJ1-2	CASSQGTVGLSYGYTF	TGTGCCAGCAGCCAGGGGACAGTCGGTCTGTCCTATGGCTACACCTTC
-	-	TRBV5-5	TRBJ2-6	CASSPIPKTPLSGANVLTF	TGTGCCAGCAGCCCCATTCCAAAGACACCGCTCTCTGGGGCCAACGTCCTGACTTTC
few	TRBD1	TRBV6-5	TRBJ2-1	CASNGQGGNEQFF	TGTGCCAGCAACGGACAGGGCGGCAATGAGCAGTTCTTC
-	TRBD1	TRBV28	TRBJ1-5	CASSTTTGGNQPQHF	TGTGCCAGCAGTACGACGACAGGGGGAAATCAGCCCCAGCATTTT
-	TRBD2	TRBV7-2	TRBJ2-3	CASSPGLAGGQDTQYF	TGTGCCAGCAGCCCCGGACTAGCGGGGGGGCAGGATACGCAGTATTTT
once	-	TRBV7-9	TRBJ2-7	CASSLEVAGGEQYF	TGTGCCAGCAGCTTAGAGGTCGCGGGTGGGGAGCAGTACTTC
-	TRBD1	TRBV5-1	TRBJ1-6	CASSMRTEGANSPLHF	TGCGCCAGCAGCATGCGCACGGAGGGGGCCAATTCACCCCTCCACTTT
-	-	TRBV2	TRBJ1-5	CASSRGQNNQPQHF	TGTGCCAGCAGCAGAGGACAGAACAATCAGCCCCAGCATTTT
-	-	TRBV18	TRBJ1-1	CASSPLRTSGTEAFF	TGTGCCAGCTCACCACTTAGGACTTCCGGGACTGAAGCTTTCTTT
few	-	TRBV6-1	TRBJ1-4	CASSDNSRLNEKLFF	TGTGCCAGCAGTGATAACAGCCGACTAAATGAAAAACTGTTTTTT
-	TRBD1	TRBV15	TRBJ1-5	CATSTRQGLSNQPQHF	TGTGCCACCAGCACGAGACAGGGTTTAAGCAATCAGCCCCAGCATTTT
-	-	TRBV7-8	TRBJ2-3	CASSSSVSSTDTQYF	TGTGCCAGCAGCTCGAGCGTCTCTAGCACAGATACGCAGTATTTT
-	-	TRBV27	TRBJ2-6	CATRMGPHSGANVLTF	TGTGCCACACGAATGGGCCCCCACTCTGGGGCCAACGTCCTGACTTTC
-	TRBD2	TRBV4-3	TRBJ2-7	CASSQRASGGEQYF	TGCGCCAGCAGCCAAAGGGCTAGCGGGGGTGAGCAGTACTTC
-	TRBD2	TRBV5-1	TRBJ2-2	CASSPGRGGTGELFF	TGCGCCAGCAGCCCGGGACGGGGAGGGACCGGGGAGCTGTTTTTT
-	-	TRBV5-4	TRBJ1-3	CASSPRAGNTIYF	TGTGCCAGCAGCCCGAGGGCTGGAAACACCATATATTTT
-	TRBD1	TRBV7-6	TRBJ2-6	CASSSGQGTGANVLTF	TGTGCCAGCAGCTCCGGACAGGGGACTGGGGCCAACGTCCTGACTTTC
-	-	TRBV27	TRBJ2-7	CASSPGHYEQYF	TGTGCCAGCAGCCCCGGACACTACGAGCAGTACTTC
-	-	TRBV7-2	TRBJ1-1	CASSPQENTEAFF	TGTGCCAGCAGCCCACAAGAGAACACTGAAGCTTTCTTT
-	-	TRBV5-5	TRBJ2-5	CASSLGTGKETQYF	TGTGCCAGCAGCTTGGGAACGGGTAAAGAGACCCAGTACTTC
-	TRBD1	TRBV9	TRBJ1-2	CASSTDYWDRGDYGYTF	TGTGCCAGCAGTACAGATTACTGGGACAGGGGGGACTATGGCTACACCTTC
-	TRBD2	TRBV24-1	TRBJ2-1	CATSDGPASGYNEQFF	TGTGCCACCAGTGACGGACCTGCTAGCGGTTACAATGAGCAGTTCTTC
-	-	TRBV27	TRBJ1-3	CASSFNSGNTIYF	TGTGCCAGCAGTTTCAACTCTGGAAACACCATATATTTT
few	TRBD1	TRBV4-1	TRBJ1-2	CASSQDDRGNYGYTF	TGCGCCAGCAGCCAGGATGACAGGGGCAACTATGGCTACACCTTC
-	-	TRBV20-1	TRBJ2-1	CSAPTSFEQFF	TGCAGTGCACCTACTAGCTTTGAGCAGTTCTTC
-	-	TRBV7-9	TRBJ1-1	CASRRDREAFF	TGTGCCAGCAGAAGAGACAGGGAAGCTTTCTTT
-	TRBD1	TRBV9	TRBJ1-1	CASSVAGTGEAFF	TGTGCCAGCAGCGTAGCTGGGACAGGGGAAGCTTTCTTT
-	-	TRBV20-1	TRBJ1-1	CSASPGRESEAFF	TGCAGTGCTAGTCCAGGGAGGGAGTCTGAAGCTTTCTTT
-	TRBD1	TRBV6-1	TRBJ2-4	CASSEATRTGGIGTKNIQYF	TGTGCCAGCAGTGAAGCGACCCGGACAGGGGGCATCGGGACCAAAAACATTCAGTACTTC
-	-	TRBV5-6	TRBJ1-1	CASSLVGEGTEAFF	TGTGCCAGCAGCTTGGTCGGCGAGGGCACTGAAGCTTTCTTT
-	-	TRBV5-1	TRBJ2-1	CASSVRRQVPYNEQFF	TGCGCCAGCAGCGTGAGAAGACAGGTGCCCTACAATGAGCAGTTCTTC
-	-	TRBV5-4	TRBJ2-2	CASSLPSGDTGELFF	TGTGCCAGCAGCCTGCCGTCGGGGGACACCGGGGAGCTGTTTTTT
-	TRBD2	TRBV25-1	TRBJ2-3	CASSAAGADTQYF	TGTGCCAGCAGTGCAGCGGGGGCAGATACGCAGTATTTT
-	-	TRBV11-1	TRBJ2-2	CASSTGTPRAGELFF	TGTGCCAGCAGCACCGGGACACCGAGGGCCGGGGAGCTGTTTTTT
-	TRBD1	TRBV11-3	TRBJ1-1	CASSPAGGWTEAFF	TGTGCCAGCAGCCCCGCAGGGGGCTGGACTGAAGCTTTCTTT
once	-	TRBV30	TRBJ1-2	CAWKAGRGYYGYTF	TGTGCCTGGAAAGCGGGTCGGGGGTACTATGGCTACACCTTC
-	TRBD1	TRBV15	TRBJ2-2	CATSPGQGVLGELFF	TGTGCCACTAGTCCGGGACAGGGGGTGCTTGGGGAGCTGTTTTTT
-	-	TRBV13	TRBJ2-6	CASSPTPQGFGANVLTF	TGTGCCAGCAGCCCGACCCCACAGGGCTTTGGGGCCAACGTCCTGACTTTC
few	-	TRBV27	TRBJ2-7	CASSASTYEQYF	TGTGCCAGCAGTGCTAGCACCTACGAGCAGTACTTC
-	TRBD2	TRBV7-9	TRBJ2-5	CASSSLAGGSGETQYF	TGTGCCAGCAGCTCATTAGCGGGGGGGTCTGGGGAGACCCAGTACTTC
-	TRBD2	TRBV7-2	TRBJ2-6	CASSRGLAGSSGANVLTF	TGTGCCAGCAGCAGGGGACTAGCGGGGTCCTCTGGGGCCAACGTCCTGACTTTC
-	TRBD1	TRBV4-3	TRBJ1-4	CASSPRTGGANEKLFF	TGCGCCAGCAGCCCACGAACAGGGGGAGCTAATGAAAAACTGTTTTTT
-	-	TRBV7-9	TRBJ2-7	CASSFSGSEQYF	TGTGCCAGCAGCTTTTCCGGGTCCGAGCAGTACTTC
-	-	TRBV3-1/TRBV3-2	TRBJ2-7	CASSQDSYEQYF	TGTGCCAGCAGCCAAGATAGCTACGAGCAGTACTTC
-	-	TRBV11-2	TRBJ1-2	CASSPLRQTTHGDYGYTF	TGTGCCAGCAGCCCCCTTCGACAGACGACCCACGGCGACTATGGCTACACCTTC
-	TRBD1	TRBV3-1/TRBV3-2	TRBJ1-6	CASSQDLGQGYNSPLHF	TGTGCCAGCAGCCAAGATCTAGGACAGGGCTATAATTCACCCCTCCACTTT
-	-	TRBV20-1	TRBJ2-7	CSAREIQEQYF	TGCAGTGCTAGAGAAATCCAGGAGCAGTACTTC
-	-	TRBV28	TRBJ1-3	CASNQGSGNTIYF	TGTGCCAGCAATCAGGGCTCTGGAAACACCATATATTTT
-	-	TRBV27	TRBJ2-1	CASSLLLDNEQFF	TGTGCCAGCAGTTTATTACTGGACAATGAGCAGTTCTTC
-	TRBD1	TRBV13	TRBJ1-1	CASSSRQGWRQNTEAFF	TGTGCCAGCAGCTCAAGACAGGGCTGGCGGCAGAACACTGAAGCTTTCTTT
-	-	TRBV6-5	TRBJ1-3	CASSPDSRAIYF	TGTGCCAGCAGCCCCGACAGCCGAGCCATATATTTT
-	-	TRBV6-5	TRBJ1-4	CASSSREKLFF	TGTGCCAGCAGTTCTCGGGAAAAACTGTTTTTT
-	-	TRBV11-2	TRBJ1-1	CASSFGQGGTEAFF	TGTGCCAGCAGCTTTGGGCAGGGTGGTACTGAAGCTTTCTTT
-	TRBD1	TRBV2	TRBJ1-1	CASGRDSNTEAFF	TGTGCCAGCGGCCGGGACAGCAACACTGAAGCTTTCTTT